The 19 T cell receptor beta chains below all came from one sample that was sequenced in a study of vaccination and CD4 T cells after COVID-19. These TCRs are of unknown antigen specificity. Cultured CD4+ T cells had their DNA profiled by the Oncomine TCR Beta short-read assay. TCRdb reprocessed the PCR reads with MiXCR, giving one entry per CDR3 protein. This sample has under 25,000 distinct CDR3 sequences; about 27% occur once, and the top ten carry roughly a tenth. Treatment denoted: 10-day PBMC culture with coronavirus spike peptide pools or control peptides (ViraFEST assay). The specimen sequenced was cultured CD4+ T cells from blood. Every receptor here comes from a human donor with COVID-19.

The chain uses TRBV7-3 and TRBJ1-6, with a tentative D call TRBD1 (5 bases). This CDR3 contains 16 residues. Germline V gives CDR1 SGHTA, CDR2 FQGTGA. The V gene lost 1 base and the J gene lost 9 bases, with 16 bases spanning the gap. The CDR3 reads CASSLSVGGVRSPLHF. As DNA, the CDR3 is TGTGCCAGCAGCTTAAGTGTTGGGGGGGTCCGTTCACCCCTCCACTTT.

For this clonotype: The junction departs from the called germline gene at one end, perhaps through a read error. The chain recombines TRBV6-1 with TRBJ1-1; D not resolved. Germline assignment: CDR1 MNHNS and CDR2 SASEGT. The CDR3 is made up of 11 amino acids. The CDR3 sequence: CASRDSGPPLF. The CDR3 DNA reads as TGTGCCAGCAGGGACTCCGGGCCTCCTCTCTTT.

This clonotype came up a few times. The CDR3 nucleotides read TGCAGTGCTAGAGATCCGCAGGGACATCTGGACGAGCAGTACTTC. Translated: CSARDPQGHLDEQYF. The chain has TRBV20-1 and TRBJ2-7, with D tentatively TRBD1 (6 bases). This CDR3 has 15 residues. Trimming removed 0 bases from V and 5 bases from J, with 17 bases in between. The V gene's germline CDR1 is DFQATT and CDR2 SNEGSKA (reference sequence).

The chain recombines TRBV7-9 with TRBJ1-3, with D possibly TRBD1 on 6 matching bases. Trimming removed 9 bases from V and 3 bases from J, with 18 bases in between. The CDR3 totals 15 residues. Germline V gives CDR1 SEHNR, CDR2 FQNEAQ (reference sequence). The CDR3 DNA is TGTGCCAGGAGCCAGCCTCACAGGGATGGAAACACCATATATTTT. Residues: CARSQPHRDGNTIYF. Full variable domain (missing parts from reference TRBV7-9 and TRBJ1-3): DTGVSQNPRHKITKRGQNVTFRCDPISEHNRLYWYRQTLGQGPEFLTYFQNEAQLEKSRLLSDRFSAERPKGSFSTLEIQRTEQGDSAMYLCARSQPHRDGNTIYFGEGSWLTVV.

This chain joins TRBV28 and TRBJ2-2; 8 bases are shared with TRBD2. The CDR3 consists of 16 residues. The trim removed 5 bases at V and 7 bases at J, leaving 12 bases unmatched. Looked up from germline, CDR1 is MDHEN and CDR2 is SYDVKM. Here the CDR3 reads CASSAPGLVRVGELFF. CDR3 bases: TGTGCCAGCAGTGCGCCGGGACTAGTGAGGGTCGGGGAGCTGTTTTTT.

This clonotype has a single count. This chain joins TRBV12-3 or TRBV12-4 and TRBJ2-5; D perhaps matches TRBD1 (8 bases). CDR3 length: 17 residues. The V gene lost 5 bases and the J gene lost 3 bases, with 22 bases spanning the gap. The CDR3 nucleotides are TGTGCCAGCAGTCCGGGAGGACAGGGTCGGTCCAAAGAGACCCAGTACTTC. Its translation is CASSPGGQGRSKETQYF.

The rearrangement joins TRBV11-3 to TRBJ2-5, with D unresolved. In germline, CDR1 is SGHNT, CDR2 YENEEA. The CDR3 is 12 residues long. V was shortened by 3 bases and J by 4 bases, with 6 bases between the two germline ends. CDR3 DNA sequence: TGTGCCAGCAGCTTGCGGAGAGAGACCCAGTACTTC. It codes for CASSLRRETQYF.

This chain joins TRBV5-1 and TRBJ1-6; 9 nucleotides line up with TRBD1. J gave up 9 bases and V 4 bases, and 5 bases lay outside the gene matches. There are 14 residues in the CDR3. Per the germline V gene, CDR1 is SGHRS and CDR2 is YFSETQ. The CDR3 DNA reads TGCGCCAGCAGCCCGGGACAGGGTCGTTCACCCCTCCACTTT. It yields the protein CASSPGQGRSPLHF.

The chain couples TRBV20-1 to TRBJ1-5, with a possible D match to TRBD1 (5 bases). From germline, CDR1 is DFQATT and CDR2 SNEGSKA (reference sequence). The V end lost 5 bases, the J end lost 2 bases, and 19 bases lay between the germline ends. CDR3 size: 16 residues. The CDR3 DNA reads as TGCAGTGCTCCGGGGGACCTCGGGGGGGGCAATCAGCCCCAGCATTTT. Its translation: CSAPGDLGGGNQPQHF.

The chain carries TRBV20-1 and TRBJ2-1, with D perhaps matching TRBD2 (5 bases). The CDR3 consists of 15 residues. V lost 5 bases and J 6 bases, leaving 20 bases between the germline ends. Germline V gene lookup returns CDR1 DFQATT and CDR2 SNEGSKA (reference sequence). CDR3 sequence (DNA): TGCAGTGCTGATCCCAGCGGCTCCCTTTCCAATGAGCAGTTCTTC. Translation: CSADPSGSLSNEQFF.

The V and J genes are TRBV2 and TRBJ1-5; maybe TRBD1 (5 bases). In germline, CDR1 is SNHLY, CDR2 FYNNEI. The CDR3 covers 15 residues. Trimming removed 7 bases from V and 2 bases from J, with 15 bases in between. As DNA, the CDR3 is TGTGCCAGCACCGACCTGGGGACGCGCAATCAGCCCCAGCATTTT. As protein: CASTDLGTRNQPQHF.

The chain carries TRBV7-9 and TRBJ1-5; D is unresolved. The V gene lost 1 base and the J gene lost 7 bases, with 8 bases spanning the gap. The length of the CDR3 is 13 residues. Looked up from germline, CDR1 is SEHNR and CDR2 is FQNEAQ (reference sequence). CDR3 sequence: CASSLGGEQPQHF. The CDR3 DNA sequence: TGTGCCAGCAGCTTAGGAGGTGAACAGCCCCAGCATTTT. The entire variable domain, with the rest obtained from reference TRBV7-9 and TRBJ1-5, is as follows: DTGVSQNPRHKITKRGQNVTFRCDPISEHNRLYWYRQTLGQGPEFLTYFQNEAQLEKSRLLSDRFSAERPKGSFSTLEIQRTEQGDSAMYLCASSLGGEQPQHFGDGTRLSIL.

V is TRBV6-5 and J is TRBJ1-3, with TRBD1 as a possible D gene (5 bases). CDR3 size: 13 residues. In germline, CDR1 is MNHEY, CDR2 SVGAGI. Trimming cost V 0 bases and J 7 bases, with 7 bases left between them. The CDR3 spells CASSYSGGNTIYF. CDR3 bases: TGTGCCAGCAGTTACTCGGGGGGGAACACCATATATTTT.

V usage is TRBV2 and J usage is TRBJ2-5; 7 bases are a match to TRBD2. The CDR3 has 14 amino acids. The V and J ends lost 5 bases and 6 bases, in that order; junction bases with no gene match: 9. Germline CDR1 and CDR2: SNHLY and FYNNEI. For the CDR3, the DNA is TGTGCCAGCAGTCGCGGGGCTAGCGGACAGACCCAGTACTTC. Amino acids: CASSRGASGQTQYF.

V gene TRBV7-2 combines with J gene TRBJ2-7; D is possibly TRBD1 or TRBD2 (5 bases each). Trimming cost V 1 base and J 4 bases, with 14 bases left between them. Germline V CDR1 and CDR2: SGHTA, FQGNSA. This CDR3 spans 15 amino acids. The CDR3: CASSLGGTAFYEQYF. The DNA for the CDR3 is TGTGCCAGCAGCTTAGGGGGGACCGCTTTTTACGAGCAGTACTTC.

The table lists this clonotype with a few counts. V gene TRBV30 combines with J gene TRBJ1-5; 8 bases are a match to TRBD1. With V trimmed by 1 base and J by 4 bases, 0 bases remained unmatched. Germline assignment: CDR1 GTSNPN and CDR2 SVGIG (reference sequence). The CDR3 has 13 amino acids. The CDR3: CAWSDRGNQPQHF. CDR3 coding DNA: TGTGCCTGGAGTGACAGGGGGAATCAGCCCCAGCATTTT.

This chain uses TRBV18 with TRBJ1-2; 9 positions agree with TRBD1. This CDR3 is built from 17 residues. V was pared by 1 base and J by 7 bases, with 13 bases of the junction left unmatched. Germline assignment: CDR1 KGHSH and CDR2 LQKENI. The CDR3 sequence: CASSPLKAGQGAFGYTF. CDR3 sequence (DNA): TGTGCCAGCTCACCACTAAAGGCGGGACAGGGAGCCTTTGGCTACACCTTC.

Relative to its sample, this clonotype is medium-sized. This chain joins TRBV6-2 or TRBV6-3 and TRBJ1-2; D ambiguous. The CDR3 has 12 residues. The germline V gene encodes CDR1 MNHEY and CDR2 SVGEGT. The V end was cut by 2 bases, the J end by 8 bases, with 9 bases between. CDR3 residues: CASSYESKGYTF. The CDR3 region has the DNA TGTGCCAGCAGTTACGAGAGTAAGGGCTACACCTTC.

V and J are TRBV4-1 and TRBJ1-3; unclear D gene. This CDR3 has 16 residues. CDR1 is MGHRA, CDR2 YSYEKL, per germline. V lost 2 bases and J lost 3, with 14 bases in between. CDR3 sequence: CASSQIFRGRGNTIYF. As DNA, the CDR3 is TGCGCCAGCAGCCAAATTTTCAGAGGGCGTGGAAACACCATATATTTT.